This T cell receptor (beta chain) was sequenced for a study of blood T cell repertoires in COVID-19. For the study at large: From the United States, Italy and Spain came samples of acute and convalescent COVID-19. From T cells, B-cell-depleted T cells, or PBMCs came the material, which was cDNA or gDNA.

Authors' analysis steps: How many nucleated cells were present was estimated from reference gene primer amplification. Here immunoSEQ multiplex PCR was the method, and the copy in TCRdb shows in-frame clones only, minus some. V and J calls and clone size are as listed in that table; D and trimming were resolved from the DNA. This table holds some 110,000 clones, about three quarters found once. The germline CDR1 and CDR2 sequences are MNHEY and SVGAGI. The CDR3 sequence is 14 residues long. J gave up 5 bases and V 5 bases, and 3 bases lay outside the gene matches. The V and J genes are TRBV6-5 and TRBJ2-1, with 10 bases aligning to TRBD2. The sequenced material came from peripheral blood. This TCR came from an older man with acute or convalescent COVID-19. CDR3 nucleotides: TGTGCCAGCAGTCATAGCGGGGGGAACAATGAGCAGTTCTTC. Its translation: CASSHSGGNNEQFF.